This TCR beta chain emerged from a study of shared clonotypes between healthy human individuals. Study at large: The people who gave samples were a couple of women and a few men aged 18 to 49.

The CDR3 extends over 13 amino acids. Germline values: CDR1 LGHNA, CDR2 YNFKEQ. The junction had 7 bases not matched to a gene; V was cut back by 11 bases and J by 1 base. Genomic DNA per cell subset filled all wells of several immunoSEQ plates. Profiled with immunoSEQ multiplex PCR; TCRdb holds only in-frame clones, not every one. This sample has about a million clones, with roughly 80% found just once. This receptor was taken from a man aged 18 to 30 in good health. The genes are TRBV4-2 and TRBJ1-1; TRBD1 aligns across 7 bases. Sequenced input: memory CD4+ T cells sorted from blood. Subset indicated: CD45RA-negative fraction. CDR3 sequence reads: CACRQGTNTEAFF. The DNA of the CDR3 is TGTGCCTGCCGACAGGGAACGAACACTGAAGCTTTCTTT.